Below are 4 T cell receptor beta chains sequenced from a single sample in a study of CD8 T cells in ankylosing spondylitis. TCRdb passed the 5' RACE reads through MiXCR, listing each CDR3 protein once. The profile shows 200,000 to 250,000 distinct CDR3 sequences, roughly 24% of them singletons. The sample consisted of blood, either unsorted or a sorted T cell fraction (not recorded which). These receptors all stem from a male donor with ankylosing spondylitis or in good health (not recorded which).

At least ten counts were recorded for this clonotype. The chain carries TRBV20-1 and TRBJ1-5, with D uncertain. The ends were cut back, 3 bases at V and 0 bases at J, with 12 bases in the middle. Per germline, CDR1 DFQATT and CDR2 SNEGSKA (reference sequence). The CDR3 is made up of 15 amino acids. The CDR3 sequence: CSAREGVYSNQPQHF. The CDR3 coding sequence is TGCAGTGCTAGGGAGGGTGTTTATAGCAATCAGCCCCAGCATTTT.

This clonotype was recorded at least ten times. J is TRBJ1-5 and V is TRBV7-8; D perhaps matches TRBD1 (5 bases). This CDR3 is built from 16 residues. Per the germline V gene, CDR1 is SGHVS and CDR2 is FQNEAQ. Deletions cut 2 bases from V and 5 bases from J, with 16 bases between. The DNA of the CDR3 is TGTGCCAGCAGCTTAATAGCAGGGAAGTTTGATCAGCCCCAGCATTTT. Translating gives CASSLIAGKFDQPQHF.

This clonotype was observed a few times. CDR3 protein: CSARDGAGVGYEQYF. CDR3 nucleotides: TGCAGTGCTAGAGATGGAGCGGGAGTTGGGTACGAGCAGTACTTC. The rearrangement links TRBV20-1 to TRBJ2-7; 8 bases align to TRBD2. CDR3 size: 15 residues. Germline V gene data show CDR1 as DFQATT and CDR2 as SNEGSKA (reference sequence). V lost 0 bases to trimming and J lost 4 bases; unmatched junction nucleotides: 8.

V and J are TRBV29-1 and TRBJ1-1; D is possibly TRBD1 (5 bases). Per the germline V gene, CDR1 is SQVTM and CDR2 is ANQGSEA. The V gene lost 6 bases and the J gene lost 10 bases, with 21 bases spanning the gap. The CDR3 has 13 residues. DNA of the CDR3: TGCAGCGTCCAAGGGAGCCTTTTAGGGGTAGCTTTCTTT. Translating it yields CSVQGSLLGVAFF.